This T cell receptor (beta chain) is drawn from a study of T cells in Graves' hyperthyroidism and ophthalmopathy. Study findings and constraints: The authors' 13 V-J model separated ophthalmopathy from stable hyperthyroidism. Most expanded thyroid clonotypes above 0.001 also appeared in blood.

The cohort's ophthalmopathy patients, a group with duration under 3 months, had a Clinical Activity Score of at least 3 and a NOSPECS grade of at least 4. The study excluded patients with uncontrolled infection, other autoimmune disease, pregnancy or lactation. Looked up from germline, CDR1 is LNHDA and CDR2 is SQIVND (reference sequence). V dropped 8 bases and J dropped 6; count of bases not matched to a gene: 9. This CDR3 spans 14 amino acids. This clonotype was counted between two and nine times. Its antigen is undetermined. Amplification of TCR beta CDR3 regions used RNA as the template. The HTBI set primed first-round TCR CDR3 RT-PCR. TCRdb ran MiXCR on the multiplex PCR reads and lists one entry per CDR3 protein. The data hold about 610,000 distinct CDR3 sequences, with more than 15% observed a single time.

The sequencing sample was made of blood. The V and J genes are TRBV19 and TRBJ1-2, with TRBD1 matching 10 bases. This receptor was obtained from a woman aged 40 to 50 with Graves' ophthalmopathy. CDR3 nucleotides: TGTGCCAGTGATCAACCGGACAGGGGGAATGGCTACACCTTC. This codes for CASDQPDRGNGYTF. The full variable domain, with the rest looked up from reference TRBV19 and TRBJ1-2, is DGGITQSPKYLFRKEGQNVTLSCEQNLNHDAMYWYRQDPGQGLRLIYYSQIVNDFQKGDIAEGYSVSREKKESFPLTVTSAQKNPTAFYLCASDQPDRGNGYTFGSGTRLTVV.